Each of the 27 T cell receptor beta chains below was sequenced from the same sample in a study of cytomegalovirus exposure and HLA in healthy donors. With 60 Vbeta and 13 Jbeta primers, the PCR was carried out. Method: immunoSEQ multiplex PCR; TCRdb's copy keeps in-frame clones and lacks some. This sample yields 100,000 to 150,000 clones, of which 82% are seen a single time; about 1.2% belongs to the top ten. Sequenced: PBMCs. Receptors originate from a boy between 5 and 17 years old in good health and CMV-seronegative.

The V and J genes are TRBV11-3 and TRBJ1-1; TRBD1 is a possible D gene (6 bases). Trimming took off 0 bases at V and 3 bases at J, with 11 bases between the two ends. The V gene's germline CDR1 is SGHNT and CDR2 YENEEA. The CDR3 runs 15 residues. CDR3 sequence: CASSLEDSVYTEAFF. CDR3 in DNA: TGTGCCAGCAGCTTAGAGGACAGTGTTTACACTGAAGCTTTCTTT.

The chain combines TRBV4-3 with TRBJ2-6, with a weak D call TRBD1 (6 bases). CDR3 length equals 17 residues. Germline CDR1 and CDR2: LGHNA and YSLEER. Between the trimmed V and J ends, which lost 3 bases and 4 bases, there was a span of 16 bases. The CDR3 sequence: CASSQGDITGGANVLTF. For the CDR3, the DNA is TGCGCCAGCAGCCAGGGGGACATCACAGGCGGGGCCAACGTCCTGACTTTC.

The chain couples TRBV4-3 to TRBJ1-4; D remains unclear. The CDR3 has 13 amino acids. Trimming removed 5 bases from V and 8 bases from J, with 12 bases in between. Germline CDR1 reads LGHNA; CDR2 reads YSLEER. The CDR3 sequence is CASSTGVQEKLFF. CDR3 nucleotide sequence: TGCGCCAGCAGCACCGGGGTTCAGGAAAAACTGTTTTTT.

The chain links TRBV6-5 to TRBJ1-5; 10 nucleotides agree with TRBD1. The CDR3 has 15 residues. Germline trimming cut 6 bases from V and 2 bases from J; bases unmatched to any gene: 4. CDR1 is MNHEY and CDR2 is SVGAGI in the germline V gene. The CDR3 DNA is TGTGCCAGCAGGTCCGGGACAGGGGGCAATCAGCCCCAGCATTTT. Translation gives CASRSGTGGNQPQHF.

The V and J genes are TRBV4-2 and TRBJ2-7; D ambiguous. Germline loops: CDR1 LGHNA, CDR2 YNFKEQ. CDR3 size: 13 residues. The germline V and J ends were trimmed by 3 bases and 3 bases, with 9 bases remaining between them. The CDR3: CASSQRNGYEQYF. The CDR3 nucleotides read TGTGCCAGCAGCCAGCGGAACGGCTACGAGCAGTACTTC.

The chain couples TRBV7-9 to TRBJ2-1, with 9 bases fitting TRBD2. Germline loops: CDR1 SEHNR, CDR2 FQNEAQ (reference sequence). The CDR3 is 17 amino acids. The ends lost 5 bases at V and 6 bases at J; junction bases unmatched: 14. DNA of the CDR3: TGTGCCAGCAGCCCACCCCTAATAGCGGGGGTGGGCAATGAGCAGTTCTTC. It specifies CASSPPLIAGVGNEQFF.

The chain combines TRBV19 with TRBJ1-1, with D possibly being TRBD1 (5 bases). Germline values: CDR1 LNHDA, CDR2 SQIVND (reference sequence). V was clipped by 6 bases and J by 4 bases, with 18 bases between them. The CDR3 has 15 amino acids. CDR3 nucleotide sequence: TGTGCCAGTAGCACCTCCGGGGGATGGGGCACTGAAGCTTTCTTT. Protein sequence: CASSTSGGWGTEAFF. Drawing the rest from reference TRBV19 and TRBJ1-1, the complete variable domain is DGGITQSPKYLFRKEGQNVTLSCEQNLNHDAMYWYRQDPGQGLRLIYYSQIVNDFQKGDIAEGYSVSREKKESFPLTVTSAQKNPTAFYLCASSTSGGWGTEAFFGQGTRLTVV.

This chain links TRBV30 with TRBJ2-5, with D perhaps matching TRBD2 (6 bases). V gave up 3 bases and J gave up 2 bases, with 10 bases separating them. The germline CDR1 and CDR2 sequences are GTSNPN and SVGIG (reference sequence). CDR3 length equals 13 residues. DNA for the CDR3: TGTGCCTGGAGGGGGGAGGAGCAAGAGACCCAGTACTTC. Its translation: CAWRGEEQETQYF.

This sequence joins TRBV5-4 and TRBJ2-1, with TRBD2 identical over 10 bases. Per the germline V gene, CDR1 is SGHNT and CDR2 is YYREEE (reference sequence). The CDR3 extends over 14 amino acids. The V segment lost 3 bases and the J segment 7 bases; nucleotides outside the gene matches: 4. The CDR3 nucleotides read TGTGCCAGCAGCTCCGGGACTAGCGTAAATGAGCAGTTCTTC. It codes for CASSSGTSVNEQFF. Full variable domain (outside the CDR3, taken from reference TRBV5-4 and TRBJ2-1): ETGVTQSPTHLIKTRGQQVTLRCSSQSGHNTVSWYQQALGQGPQFIFQYYREEENGRGNFPPRFSGLQFPNYSSELNVNALELDDSALYLCASSSGTSVNEQFFGPGTRLTVL.

This clone was found once. This chain joins TRBV29-1 and TRBJ1-2; 9 bases are shared with TRBD1. V shed 6 bases, J shed 7 bases, and the junction held 6 bases outside the gene matches. The CDR3 runs 12 residues. The germline gives CDR1 SQVTM, CDR2 ANQGSEA. For the CDR3, the DNA is TGCAGCGTCACCGGGACAGGGAGTGGCTACACCTTC. It codes for CSVTGTGSGYTF.

The genes are TRBV30 and TRBJ2-1; TRBD2 agrees at 7 bases. The CDR3 is made up of 14 amino acids. Trimming cost V 2 bases and J 4 bases; bases outside gene matches: 5. CDR1 GTSNPN and CDR2 SVGIG come from the germline V gene (reference sequence). CDR3: CAWSLAGVYNEQFF. The DNA for the CDR3 is TGTGCCTGGAGTCTTGCGGGAGTTTACAATGAGCAGTTCTTC.

The chain links TRBV2 to TRBJ2-7, with D perhaps TRBD1 (7 bases). The CDR3 is 14 residues long. The V gene lost 4 bases and the J gene lost 3 bases, with 13 bases spanning the gap. Germline CDR1 reads SNHLY; CDR2 reads FYNNEI. For the CDR3, the DNA is TGTGCCAGCAGTGGGGCGGGACAGTTCTACGAGCAGTACTTC. This translates into CASSGAGQFYEQYF.

This clone has more than one count but fewer than ten. The rearrangement joins TRBV19 to TRBJ2-5, with TRBD2 matching over 7 bases. V was pared by 3 bases and J by 3 bases, with 4 bases of the junction left unmatched. The germline gives CDR1 LNHDA, CDR2 SQIVND (reference sequence). This CDR3 region has 14 residues. The CDR3 bases are TGTGCCAGTAGTATGCTAGCGGAGGAAGAGACCCAGTACTTC. Residues: CASSMLAEEETQYF.

The rearrangement joins TRBV27 to TRBJ1-5; D not resolved. Germline values: CDR1 MNHEY, CDR2 SMNVEV (reference sequence). V lost 3 bases and J lost 6, with 12 bases in between. The CDR3 length is 14 residues. CDR3 DNA sequence: TGTGCCAGCAGTTTTGCAGAACGAGGTCAGCCCCAGCATTTT. Residues: CASSFAERGQPQHF.

This clone has a handful of counts. V and J are TRBV5-6 and TRBJ2-3; 7 bases align to TRBD2. The CDR3 runs to 17 residues. V lost 1 base to trimming and J lost 2 bases; unmatched junction nucleotides: 10. Germline CDR1 is SGHDT and CDR2 is YYEEEE. CDR3 residues: CASSLSGRARATDTQYF. In DNA, the CDR3 is TGTGCCAGCAGCTTGAGTGGGAGGGCTCGCGCCACAGATACGCAGTATTTT.

The rearrangement links TRBV6-1 to TRBJ1-5; perhaps TRBD1 as D (6 bases). CDR1 and CDR2 from the germline V gene are MNHNS and SASEGT. V was clipped by 2 bases and J by 0 bases, with 14 bases between them. This CDR3 comprises 17 residues. CDR3 nucleotide sequence: TGTGCCAGCAGTGAAAGCGACAGGCCTAATAGCAATCAGCCCCAGCATTTT. Translating it yields CASSESDRPNSNQPQHF.

The rearrangement uses TRBV9 and TRBJ1-1; D call uncertain. The length of the CDR3 is 13 residues. V was trimmed by 0 bases and J by 3 bases, leaving 6 bases between them. Germline V CDR1 and CDR2: SGDLS, YYNGEE. CDR3 DNA sequence: TGTGCCAGCAGCGTAGCCCCGGACACTGAAGCTTTCTTT. Translation gives CASSVAPDTEAFF.

The chain couples TRBV18 to TRBJ1-2; a weak D match, TRBD1 (6 bases). V lost 3 bases to trimming and J lost 5 bases, with 22 bases between them. Germline-derived CDR1 and CDR2 are KGHSH and LQKENI. This CDR3 is 17 amino acids long. DNA of the CDR3: TGTGCCAGCTCACCCTCGGGGGGGGCCACCCCTCGGTATGGCTACACCTTC. It specifies CASSPSGGATPRYGYTF.

The chain links TRBV2 to TRBJ2-2, with no clear D. The CDR3 contains 16 residues. V lost 5 bases and J lost 1, with 14 bases in between. Germline values: CDR1 SNHLY, CDR2 FYNNEI. The CDR3 DNA reads as TGTGCCAGCAGTTCCCGGCGGCCCAGGAACACCGGGGAGCTGTTTTTT. Encoded protein: CASSSRRPRNTGELFF.

This clone was picked up a small number of times. CDR3 sequence: CATSTGLQETQYF. The CDR3 DNA sequence: TGTGCCACCAGCACAGGCCTACAAGAGACCCAGTACTTC. The chain employs TRBV15 and TRBJ2-5, with unresolved D. The germline gives CDR1 LNHNV, CDR2 YYDKDF (reference sequence). V lost 4 bases and J lost 2, with 8 bases in between. The CDR3 is 13 residues long.

The chain recombines TRBV7-2 with TRBJ1-1; TRBD1 matches 12 bases. Per the germline V gene, CDR1 is SGHTA and CDR2 is FQGNSA. V shed 1 base, J shed 4 bases, and the junction held 1 base outside the gene matches. There are 15 residues in the CDR3. The CDR3 DNA reads TGTGCCAGCAGCTTAGGGGGACAGGGGGCCACTGAAGCTTTCTTT. This gives the protein CASSLGGQGATEAFF.

The chain carries TRBV4-1 and TRBJ2-7; D unclear. The CDR3 sequence is 15 residues long. CDR1 and CDR2 (germline): MGHRA, YSYEKL. V was trimmed by 0 bases and J by 0 bases, leaving 9 bases between them. The CDR3 sequence is CASSQEQNLSYEQYF. CDR3 nucleotides: TGCGCCAGCAGCCAAGAACAAAACCTCTCCTACGAGCAGTACTTC.

The chain carries TRBV29-1 and TRBJ1-3; 7 bases line up with TRBD1. The germline V gene has CDR1 SQVTM and CDR2 ANQGSEA. The junction had 11 bases not matched to a gene; V was cut back by 6 bases and J by 6 bases. The CDR3 is 14 amino acids. The CDR3 DNA is TGCAGCGTCATGCAGACAGGGTCGGAAAACACCATATATTTT. Translating it yields CSVMQTGSENTIYF.

This chain uses TRBV19 with TRBJ2-1, with no clear D. This CDR3 has 13 residues. The V gene's germline CDR1 is LNHDA and CDR2 SQIVND (reference sequence). V lost 3 bases and J lost 10, with 13 bases in between. The CDR3 loop reads CASSIRPSREQFF. The CDR3 DNA follows: TGTGCCAGTAGTATCCGTCCTAGTAGGGAGCAGTTCTTC.

This clone was recorded once. The chain combines TRBV27 with TRBJ1-3; no firm D call. CDR1 is MNHEY and CDR2 is SMNVEV in the germline V gene (reference sequence). The CDR3 consists of 17 residues. V dropped 6 bases and J dropped 0 bases, with 18 bases sitting between them. CDR3 nucleotide sequence: TGTGCCAGCAGCCCAGGCCCGGTTGCCTACTCTGGAAACACCATATATTTT. As protein: CASSPGPVAYSGNTIYF.

The rearrangement links TRBV5-4 to TRBJ2-2; TRBD1 aligns across 8 bases. The CDR3 sequence is 17 residues long. With V trimmed by 2 bases and J by 7 bases, 13 bases remained unmatched. CDR1 and CDR2 from the germline V gene are SGHNT and YYREEE (reference sequence). CDR3 DNA sequence: TGTGCCAGCAGCTTCGGCGGCGGCAGGGGGCGCGTCGGGGAGCTGTTTTTT. Its protein product is CASSFGGGRGRVGELFF.

The chain has TRBV7-9 and TRBJ1-1; 8 bases align to TRBD1. CDR1 is SEHNR, CDR2 FQNEAQ, per germline (reference sequence). V was clipped by 5 bases and J by 1 base; unmatched bases: 6. The CDR3 has 15 residues. The CDR3 spells CASSAPTGENTEAFF. The CDR3 DNA is TGTGCCAGCAGCGCCCCGACAGGGGAGAACACTGAAGCTTTCTTT.